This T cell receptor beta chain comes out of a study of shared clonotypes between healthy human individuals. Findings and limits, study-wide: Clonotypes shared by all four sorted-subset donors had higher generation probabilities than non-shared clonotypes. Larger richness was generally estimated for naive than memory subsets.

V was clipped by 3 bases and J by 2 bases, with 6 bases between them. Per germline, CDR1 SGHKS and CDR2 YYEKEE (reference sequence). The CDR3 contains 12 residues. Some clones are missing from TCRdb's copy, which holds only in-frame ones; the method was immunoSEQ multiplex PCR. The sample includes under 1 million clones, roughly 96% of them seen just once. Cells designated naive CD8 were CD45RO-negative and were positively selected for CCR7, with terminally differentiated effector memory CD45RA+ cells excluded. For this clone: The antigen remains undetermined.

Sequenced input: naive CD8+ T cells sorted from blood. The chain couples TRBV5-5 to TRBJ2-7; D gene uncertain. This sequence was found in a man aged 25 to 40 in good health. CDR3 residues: CASSYLAYEQYF. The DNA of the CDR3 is TGTGCCAGCAGCTACTTGGCCTACGAGCAGTACTTC.